Detailed here is one TCR beta chain. No cognate antigen has been identified for it. No per-base quality is available; no much larger clone lies one base away. Collaborating institutions collected whole blood in K2EDTA tubes following their own protocols. For TCRbeta analysis, collaborator samples were shipped as frozen whole blood, as isolated PBMCs, or as DNA extracted from either sample type. V and J are truncated by 1 base and 0 bases respectively, leaving an intervening sequence of 9 bases. Including the terminal cysteine and phenylalanine, the CDR3 comprises 16 residues. Left in the record is the CDR3 DNA by itself, 48 bases read in frame from the first base. In the germline V gene, CDR1 corresponds to SGHDN and CDR2 to FVKESK. The entry originates in a study of blood T cell repertoires in COVID-19 (dated by TCRdb to the early 2020s). Regarding the study in general: The collaborator samples originated in the United States, Italy and Spain and spanned the acute and convalescent phases of COVID-19. Where HLA class I and class II types were available, the types were taken from metadata supplied by the sample provider, not from assay-based typing. Deeply sampled blood TCRbeta repertoires from subjects exposed to, actively infected with, or recovered from COVID-19 were included in the dataset. Nearly every sample came with metadata listing a de-identified subject ID, COVID-19 status, age in years and sex. The material from the prospective study consisted of cDNA or gDNA derived from T cells, B-cell-depleted T cells, or PBMCs. The samples were drawn from two sources: the first 160 participants of the ongoing ImmuneRACE study, and 1,254 subjects contributed by 6 global collaborators. The repertoires were made available in a free public database intended to serve as a resource for research on the immune response to SARS-CoV-2. The paper's findings and limits, for the study overall: The quantity of clinical and demographic metadata differed by source and by participant and was supplied without curation.

TCRbeta CDR3 regions were amplified from genomic DNA using the immunoSEQ Assay, a bias-controlled multiplex PCR. The authors' analysis ran thus. Nucleated cell counts per sample were estimated from amplification of reference gene primers within the assay. To quantify the absolute abundance of each unique TCRbeta CDR3 rearrangement, sequence reads were collapsed and filtered. Productive Simpson clonality was computed per sample as the square root of Simpson's diversity index over productive rearrangements. TCRdb carries this immuneACCESS record with in-frame sequences only. Its versions omit some clonotypes, under half of them owing to an unresolved V gene in the studies checked, with the rest unexplained. V, J and clone size reflect that table, while D and trimming were determined from the DNA. The sample includes tens of thousands of clones, with approximately 88% observed a single time. Of the sample, less than 8.5% falls within the top ten clones.

The sequencing sample was made of peripheral blood. This TCR came from a man aged 50-59 years with acute or convalescent COVID-19. The V and J segments used are TRBV14 and TRBJ1-4; the D gene assignment is ambiguous. Here the CDR3 is given as CASSQGAKTTNEKLFF. The nucleotide sequence reads as follows: TGTGCCAGCAGCCAAGGGGCGAAAACAACTAATGAAAAACTGTTTTTT.